This T cell receptor beta chain was identified in a study of blood T cell repertoires in COVID-19. On the study more broadly: Nucleic acid was either cDNA or gDNA, and it came from T cells, B-cell-depleted T cells, or PBMCs.

Authors' analysis steps: It was from reference gene primer amplification that nucleated cell counts were estimated. TCRdb keeps only in-frame clones here, not all; method: immunoSEQ multiplex PCR. That table furnishes V, J and clone size, whereas the DNA furnished D and trimming. The sample holds 150,000 or so clones, 70% to 80% seen once. Trimming took 4 bases from V and 6 from J; bases not matched to a gene: 4. Germline CDR1 is SGHRS and CDR2 is YFSETQ. This CDR3 spans 16 amino acids. Patients from Seattle were sampled longitudinally, starting during active infection. Sequencing was carried out using peripheral blood. The sequence was obtained from a woman in her sixties or seventies with COVID-19, enrolled during active disease. The J gene is TRBJ2-2, the V gene TRBV5-1; TRBD2 agrees at 15 bases. CDR3 in amino acids: CASSGGLAGGPGELFF. The CDR3, as DNA: TGCGCCAGCAGCGGGGGACTAGCGGGGGGCCCCGGGGAGCTGTTTTTT.